This note documents a single TCR beta chain sequence. What it recognizes is unknown. These data come from a study of shared clonotypes between healthy human individuals. Study information: Plates per donor: three CD4 naive, three CD4 memory, two CD8 naive, one CD8 memory.

Germline CDR1 and CDR2: SNHLY and FYNNEI. After removal of 6 bases from V and 10 bases from J, the junction contained 5 bases not matched to a gene. CDR3 length: 13 amino acids. Assay used: immunoSEQ multiplex PCR; TCRdb lists only in-frame clones, some missing. The sample records roughly 2.6 million clones, approximately 94% being singletons. Notes on the study in general: Represented diversity (both genetic and exposure-history) was limited by the small number of donors. Some clonotypes were shared by all four sorted-subset donors, while others were not shared. The non-shared ones had lower generation probabilities than the shared ones.

The receptor comes from a man between 18 and 35 years old in good health. This chain links TRBV2 with TRBJ2-1; TRBD1 matches 11 bases. Input material: naive CD4+ T cells sorted from blood. Documented subset: CD45RA+ positively selected. The CDR3 DNA reads as TGTGCCAGCAGCGGACAGGGGGCAGGGGAGCAGTTCTTC. Protein product: CASSGQGAGEQFF.